This T cell receptor (beta chain) derives from a study of T cell responses to AZD1222 COVID-19 vaccine. This CDR3 contains 15 residues. The germline V gene encodes CDR1 SGHRS and CDR2 YFSETQ. The V gene lost 0 bases and the J gene lost 4 bases, with 8 bases spanning the gap. The data were produced by immunoSEQ multiplex PCR, yet TCRdb's version contains in-frame clones alone and is incomplete. The table includes approximately 120,000 clones, about nine tenths detected once. Specimen: peripheral blood, collected on day 0 of AZD1222 vaccination. The chain couples TRBV5-1 to TRBJ2-6; D unclear. The origin of this receptor is an adult in good health. The CDR3 bases are TGCGCCAGCAGCTTGGTTATGCGGGGGGCCAACGTCCTGACTTTC. Amino acids: CASSLVMRGANVLTF.